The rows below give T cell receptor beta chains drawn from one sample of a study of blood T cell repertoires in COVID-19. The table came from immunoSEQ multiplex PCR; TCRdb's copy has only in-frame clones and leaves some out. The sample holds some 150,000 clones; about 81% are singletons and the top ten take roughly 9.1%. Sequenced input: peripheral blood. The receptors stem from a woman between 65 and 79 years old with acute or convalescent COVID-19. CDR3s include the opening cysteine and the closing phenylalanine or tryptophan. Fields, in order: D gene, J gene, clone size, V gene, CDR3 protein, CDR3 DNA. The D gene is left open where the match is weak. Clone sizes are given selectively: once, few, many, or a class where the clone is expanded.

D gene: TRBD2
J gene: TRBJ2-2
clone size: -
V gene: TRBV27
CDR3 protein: CASSSVTSVELTGELFF
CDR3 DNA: TGTGCCAGCAGTTCAGTAACTAGCGTAGAGCTTACCGGGGAGCTGTTTTTT

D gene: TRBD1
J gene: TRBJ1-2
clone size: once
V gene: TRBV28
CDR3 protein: CASSRTGNYGYTF
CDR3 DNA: TGTGCCAGCAGTCGGACAGGGAACTATGGCTACACCTTC

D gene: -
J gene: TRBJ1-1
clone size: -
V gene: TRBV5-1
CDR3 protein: CASSRDRNTEAFF
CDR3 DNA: TGCGCCAGCAGCCGTGACAGAAACACTGAAGCTTTCTTT

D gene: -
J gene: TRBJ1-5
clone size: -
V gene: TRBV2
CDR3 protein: CASSEGQGGQPQHF
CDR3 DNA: TGTGCCAGCAGTGAAGGCCAGGGAGGCCAGCCCCAGCATTTT

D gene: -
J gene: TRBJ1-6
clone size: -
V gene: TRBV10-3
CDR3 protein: CAISRTDGDSPLHF
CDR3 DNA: TGTGCCATCAGTCGGACAGACGGGGATTCACCCCTCCACTTT

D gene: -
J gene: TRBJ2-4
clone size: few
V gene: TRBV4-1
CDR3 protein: CASSQGTTAKNIQYF
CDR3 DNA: TGCGCCAGCAGCCAAGGCACTACGGCCAAAAACATTCAGTACTTC

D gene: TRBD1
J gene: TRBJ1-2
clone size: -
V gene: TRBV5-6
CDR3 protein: CASSQGQRRLYGYTF
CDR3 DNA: TGTGCCAGCAGCCAGGGACAGCGGAGACTCTATGGCTACACCTTC

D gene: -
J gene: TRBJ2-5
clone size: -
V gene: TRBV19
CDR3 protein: CASSMGSETQYF
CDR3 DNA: TGTGCCAGTAGTATGGGCTCGGAGACCCAGTACTTC

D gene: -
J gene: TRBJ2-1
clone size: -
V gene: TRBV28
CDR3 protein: CASSFGSANNNEQFF
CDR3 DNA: TGTGCCAGCAGTTTTGGTAGCGCAAATAACAATGAGCAGTTCTTC

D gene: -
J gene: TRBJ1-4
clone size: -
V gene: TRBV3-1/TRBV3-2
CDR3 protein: CASSQGGGNEKLFF
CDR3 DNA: TGTGCCAGCAGCCAAGGAGGCGGAAATGAAAAACTGTTTTTT

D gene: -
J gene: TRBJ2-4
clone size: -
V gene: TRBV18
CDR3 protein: CASSPTTVAKNIQYF
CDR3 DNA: TGTGCCAGCTCACCAACGACAGTAGCCAAAAACATTCAGTACTTC

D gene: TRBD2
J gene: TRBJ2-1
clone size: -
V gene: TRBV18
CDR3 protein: CASSPPTSGGAEKFF
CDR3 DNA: TGTGCCAGCTCACCACCGACTAGCGGGGGGGCAGAAAAGTTCTTC

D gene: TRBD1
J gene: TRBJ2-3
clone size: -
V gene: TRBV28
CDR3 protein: CASSSLWTGRDTQYF
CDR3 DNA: TGTGCCAGCAGTTCCCTTTGGACAGGGCGAGATACGCAGTATTTT

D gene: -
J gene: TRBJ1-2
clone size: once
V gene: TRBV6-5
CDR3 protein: CASRASGHSNYGYTF
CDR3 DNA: TGTGCCAGCAGGGCTTCGGGACACAGCAACTATGGCTACACCTTC

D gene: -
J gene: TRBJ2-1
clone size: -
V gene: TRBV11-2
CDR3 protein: CASSPRLVRNEQFF
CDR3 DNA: TGTGCCAGCAGCCCTCGACTAGTTCGTAATGAGCAGTTCTTC

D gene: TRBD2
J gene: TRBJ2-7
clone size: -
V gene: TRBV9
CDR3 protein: CASSVGTSESPLGEQYF
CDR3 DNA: TGTGCCAGCAGCGTAGGGACTAGCGAATCCCCTTTAGGCGAGCAGTACTTC

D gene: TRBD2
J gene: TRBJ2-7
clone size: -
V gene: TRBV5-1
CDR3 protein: CASSFTGTSGSSYEQYF
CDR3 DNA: TGCGCCAGCAGCTTCACGGGGACTAGCGGGTCCTCCTACGAGCAGTACTTC

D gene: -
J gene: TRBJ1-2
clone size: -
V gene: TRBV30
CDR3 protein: CAWSVSGNYGYTF
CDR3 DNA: TGTGCCTGGAGTGTATCGGGTAACTATGGCTACACCTTC

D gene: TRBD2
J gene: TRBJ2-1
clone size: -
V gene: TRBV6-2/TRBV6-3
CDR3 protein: CASSLAGPYNEQFF
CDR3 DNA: TGTGCCAGCAGTTTAGCGGGACCCTACAATGAGCAGTTCTTC

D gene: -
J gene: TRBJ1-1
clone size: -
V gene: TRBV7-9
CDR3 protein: CASRKGNEAFF
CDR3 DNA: TGTGCCAGCAGAAAGGGGAATGAAGCTTTCTTT

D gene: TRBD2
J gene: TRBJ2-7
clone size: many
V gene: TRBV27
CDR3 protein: CASSSLTSRRGEQYF
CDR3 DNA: TGTGCCAGCAGTTCCCTGACTAGCCGTCGGGGCGAGCAGTACTTC

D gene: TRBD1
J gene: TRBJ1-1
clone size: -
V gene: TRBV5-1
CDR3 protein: CASRPGQGIMNTEAFF
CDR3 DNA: TGCGCCAGCAGACCGGGACAGGGGATTATGAACACTGAAGCTTTCTTT

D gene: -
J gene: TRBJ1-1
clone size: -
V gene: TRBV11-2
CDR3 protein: CASSFEGRTEAFF
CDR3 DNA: TGTGCCAGCAGCTTTGAGGGTAGGACTGAAGCTTTCTTT

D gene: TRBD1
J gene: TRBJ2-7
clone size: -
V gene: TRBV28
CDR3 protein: CASSLLGTGGYEQYF
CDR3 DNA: TGTGCCAGCAGTTTATTAGGGACAGGGGGCTACGAGCAGTACTTC

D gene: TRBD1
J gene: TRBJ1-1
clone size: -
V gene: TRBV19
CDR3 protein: CASRRDRGNTEAFF
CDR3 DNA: TGTGCCAGTAGGCGGGACAGGGGAAACACTGAAGCTTTCTTT